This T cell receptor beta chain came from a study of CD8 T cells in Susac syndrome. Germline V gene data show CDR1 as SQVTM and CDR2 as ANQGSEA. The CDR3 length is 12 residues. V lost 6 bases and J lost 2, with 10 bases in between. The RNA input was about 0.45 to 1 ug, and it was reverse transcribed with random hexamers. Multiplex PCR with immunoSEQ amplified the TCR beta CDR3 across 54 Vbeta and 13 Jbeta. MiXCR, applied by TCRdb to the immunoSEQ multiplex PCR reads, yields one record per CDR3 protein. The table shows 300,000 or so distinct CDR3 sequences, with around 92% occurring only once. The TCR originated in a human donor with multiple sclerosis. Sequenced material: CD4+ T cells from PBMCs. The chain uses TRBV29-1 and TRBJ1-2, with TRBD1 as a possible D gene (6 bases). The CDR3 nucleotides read TGCAGCGTGGGAGGGGGGAACTATGGCTACACCTTC. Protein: CSVGGGNYGYTF.